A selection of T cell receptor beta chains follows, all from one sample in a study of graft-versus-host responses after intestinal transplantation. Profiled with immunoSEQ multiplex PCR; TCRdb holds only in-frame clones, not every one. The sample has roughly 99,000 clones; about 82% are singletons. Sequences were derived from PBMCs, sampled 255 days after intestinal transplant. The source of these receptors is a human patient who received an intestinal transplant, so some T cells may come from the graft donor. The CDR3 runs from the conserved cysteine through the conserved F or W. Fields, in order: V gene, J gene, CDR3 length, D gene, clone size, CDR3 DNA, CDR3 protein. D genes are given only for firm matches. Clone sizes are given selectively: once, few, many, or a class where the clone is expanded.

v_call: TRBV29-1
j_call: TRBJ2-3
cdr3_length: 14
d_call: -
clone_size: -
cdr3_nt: TGCAGCACTACCGGGACACAGAGCACAGATACGCAGTATTTT
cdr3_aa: CSTTGTQSTDTQYF

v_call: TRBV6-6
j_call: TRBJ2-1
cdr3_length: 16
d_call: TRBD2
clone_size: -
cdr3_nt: TGTGCCAGCAGTTACTTGATCGGGGGGGTACACAATGAGCAGTTCTTC
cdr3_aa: CASSYLIGGVHNEQFF

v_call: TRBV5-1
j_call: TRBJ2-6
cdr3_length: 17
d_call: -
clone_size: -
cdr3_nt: TGCGCCAGCAGCAAGACAGGCCTGGGCTCTGGGGCCAACGTCCTGACTTTC
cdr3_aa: CASSKTGLGSGANVLTF

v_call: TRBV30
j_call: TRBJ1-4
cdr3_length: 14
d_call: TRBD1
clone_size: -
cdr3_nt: TGTGCCTGGAGTGCTACTGACAGGGACGAAAAACTGTTTTTT
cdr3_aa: CAWSATDRDEKLFF

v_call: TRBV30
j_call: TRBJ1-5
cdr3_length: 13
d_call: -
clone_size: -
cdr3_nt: TGTGCCTGGAGTGGAGACCGGAATCAGCCCCAGCATTTT
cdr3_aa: CAWSGDRNQPQHF

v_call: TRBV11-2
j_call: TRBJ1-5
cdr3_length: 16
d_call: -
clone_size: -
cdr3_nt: TGTGCCAGCAGCTGGGGAACCGAACCCTTGGGGCAGCCCCAGCATTTT
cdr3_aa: CASSWGTEPLGQPQHF

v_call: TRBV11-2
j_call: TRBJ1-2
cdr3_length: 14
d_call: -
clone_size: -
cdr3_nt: TGTGCCAGCAGCCATATGGGGGAGCGGGATGGCTACACCTTC
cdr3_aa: CASSHMGERDGYTF

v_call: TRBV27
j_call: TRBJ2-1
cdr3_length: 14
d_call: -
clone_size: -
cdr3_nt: TGTGCCAGCAGTTTATCCAGGGGGAGGAATGAGCAGTTCTTC
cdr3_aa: CASSLSRGRNEQFF

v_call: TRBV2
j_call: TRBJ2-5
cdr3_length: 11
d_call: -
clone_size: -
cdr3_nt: TGTGCCAGCAGTGAAGGGGGGACCCAGTACTTC
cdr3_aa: CASSEGGTQYF

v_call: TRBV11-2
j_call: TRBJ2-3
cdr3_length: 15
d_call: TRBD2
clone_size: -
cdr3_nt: TGTGCCAGCAGCGTAAGCGGGGTCGGGGCAGATACGCAGTATTTT
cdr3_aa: CASSVSGVGADTQYF

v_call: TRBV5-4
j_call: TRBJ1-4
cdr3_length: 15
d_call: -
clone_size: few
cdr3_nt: TGTGCCAGCAGGCCTTCGCGGGGAGATAATGAAAAACTGTTTTTT
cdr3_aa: CASRPSRGDNEKLFF

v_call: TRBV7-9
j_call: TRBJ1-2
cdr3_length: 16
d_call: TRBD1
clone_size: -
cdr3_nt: TGTGCCAGCAGCTCCCTGGACAGGGTCGGATGGTATGGCTACACCTTC
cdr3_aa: CASSSLDRVGWYGYTF

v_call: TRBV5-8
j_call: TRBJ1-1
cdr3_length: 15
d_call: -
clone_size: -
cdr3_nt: TGTGCCAGCAGCTTGGCGTGGGGGAGGGGGACTGAAGCTTTCTTT
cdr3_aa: CASSLAWGRGTEAFF

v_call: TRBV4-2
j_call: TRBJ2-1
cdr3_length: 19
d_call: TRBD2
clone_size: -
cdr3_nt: TGTGCCAGCAGCCAAGAGGGGGGTGTTGGAGCGGGAGTGGGCAATGAGCAGTTCTTC
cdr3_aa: CASSQEGGVGAGVGNEQFF

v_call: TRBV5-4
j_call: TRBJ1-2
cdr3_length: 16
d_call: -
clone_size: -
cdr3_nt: TGTGCCAGCAGCTTGGCAGGGGACCCCCTTAACTATGGCTACACCTTC
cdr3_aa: CASSLAGDPLNYGYTF

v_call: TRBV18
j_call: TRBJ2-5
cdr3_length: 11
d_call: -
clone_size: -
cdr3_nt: TGTGCCAGCTCACCACACGAGACCCAGTACTTC
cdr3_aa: CASSPHETQYF

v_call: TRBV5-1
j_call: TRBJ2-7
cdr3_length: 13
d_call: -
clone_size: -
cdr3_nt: TGCGCCAGCAGCTTGGACAGGGCCCACGAGCAGTACTTC
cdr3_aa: CASSLDRAHEQYF

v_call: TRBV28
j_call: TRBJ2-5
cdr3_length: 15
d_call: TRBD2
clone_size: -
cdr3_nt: TGTGCCAGCAGGGATAGCGGGAGGGGGGAAGAGACCCAGTACTTC
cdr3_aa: CASRDSGRGEETQYF

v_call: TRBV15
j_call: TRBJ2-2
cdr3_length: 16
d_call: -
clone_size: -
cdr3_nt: TGTGCCACCAGCAGAGATTTCAGTGAGGAGGTCGGGGAGCTGTTTTTT
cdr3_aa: CATSRDFSEEVGELFF

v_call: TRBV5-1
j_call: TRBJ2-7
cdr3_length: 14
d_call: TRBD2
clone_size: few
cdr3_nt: TGCGCCAGCAGCCTAGGGACTACCTCCTACGAGCAGTACTTC
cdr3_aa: CASSLGTTSYEQYF

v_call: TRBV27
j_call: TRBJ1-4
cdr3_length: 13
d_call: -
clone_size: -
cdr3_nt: TGTGCCAGCAAAACAGCCGGCGGGGAAAAACTGTTTTTT
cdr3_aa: CASKTAGGEKLFF

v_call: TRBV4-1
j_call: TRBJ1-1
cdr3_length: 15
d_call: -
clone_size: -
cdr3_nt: TGCGCCAGCAGCCATATTAGGGGAGGAGGCACTGAAGCTTTCTTT
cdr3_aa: CASSHIRGGGTEAFF

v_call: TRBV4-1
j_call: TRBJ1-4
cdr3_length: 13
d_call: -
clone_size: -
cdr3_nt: TGCGCCAGCAGCCTCACCGGCGGGGAAAAACTGTTTTTT
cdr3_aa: CASSLTGGEKLFF

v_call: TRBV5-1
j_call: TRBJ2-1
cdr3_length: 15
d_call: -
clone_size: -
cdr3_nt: TGCGCCAGCAGCGTGGGTCCGCGGAGTTACAATGAGCAGTTCTTC
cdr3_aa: CASSVGPRSYNEQFF

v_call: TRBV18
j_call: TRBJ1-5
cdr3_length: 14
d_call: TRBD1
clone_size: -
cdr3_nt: TGTGCCAGCTCACTGACAGGGAGCAATCAGCCCCAGCATTTT
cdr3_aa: CASSLTGSNQPQHF

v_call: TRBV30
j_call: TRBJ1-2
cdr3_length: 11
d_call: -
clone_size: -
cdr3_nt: TGTGCCTGGAGTGTTGGGGAGAGTGAAGACTTC
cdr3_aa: CAWSVGESEDF

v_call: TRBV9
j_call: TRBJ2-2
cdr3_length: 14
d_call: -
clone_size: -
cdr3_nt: TGTGCCAGCAGCGTAGGTGGGAACACCGGGGAGCTGTTTTTT
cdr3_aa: CASSVGGNTGELFF

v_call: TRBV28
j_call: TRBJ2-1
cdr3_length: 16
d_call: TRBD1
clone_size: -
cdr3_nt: TGTGCCAGCCAGCCCAGGGGGCCTAGCTCCTACAATGAGCAGTTCTTC
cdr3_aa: CASQPRGPSSYNEQFF

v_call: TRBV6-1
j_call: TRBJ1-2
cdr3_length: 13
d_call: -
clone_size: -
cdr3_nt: TGTGCCAGCACCCGAGGAGGTTTAAGCGGCTACACCTTC
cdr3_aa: CASTRGGLSGYTF

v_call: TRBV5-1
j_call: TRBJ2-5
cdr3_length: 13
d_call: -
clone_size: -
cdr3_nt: TGCGCCAGCAGCTTGGAGGGGTCGGAGACCCAGTACTTC
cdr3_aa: CASSLEGSETQYF

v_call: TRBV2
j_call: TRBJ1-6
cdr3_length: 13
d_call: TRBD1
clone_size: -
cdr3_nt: TGTGCCAGCACCGGACAGGGAGAGGCACCCCTCCACTTT
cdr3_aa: CASTGQGEAPLHF

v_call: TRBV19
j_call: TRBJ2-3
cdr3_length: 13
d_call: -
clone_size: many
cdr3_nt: TGTGCCAGCTCGGGACGGATCACAGATACGCAGTATTTT
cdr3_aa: CASSGRITDTQYF

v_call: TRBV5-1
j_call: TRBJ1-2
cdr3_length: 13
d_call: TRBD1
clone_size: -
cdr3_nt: TGCGCCAGCAGCCCAGGGACAGCCTATGGCTACACCTTC
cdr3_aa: CASSPGTAYGYTF

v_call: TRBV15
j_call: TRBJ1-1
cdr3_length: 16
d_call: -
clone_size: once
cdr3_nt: TGTGCCACCAGCAGAGATGGGTGGAGGGGGAACACTGAAGCTTTCTTT
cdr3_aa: CATSRDGWRGNTEAFF

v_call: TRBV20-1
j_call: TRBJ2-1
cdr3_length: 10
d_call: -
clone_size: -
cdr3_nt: TGCAGTGCTATGAGGGGAGAGCAGTTCTTC
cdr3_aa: CSAMRGEQFF

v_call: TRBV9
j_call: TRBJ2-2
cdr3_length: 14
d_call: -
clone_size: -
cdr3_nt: TGTGCCAGCCGATCGGGGTACGGCACCGGGGAGCTGTTTTTT
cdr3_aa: CASRSGYGTGELFF

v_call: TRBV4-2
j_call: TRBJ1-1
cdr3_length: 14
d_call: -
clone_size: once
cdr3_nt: TGTGCCAGCAGCCAGTACGGGGGTATGACTGAAGCTTTCTTT
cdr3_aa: CASSQYGGMTEAFF

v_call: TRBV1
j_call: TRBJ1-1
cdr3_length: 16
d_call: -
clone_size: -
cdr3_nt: TGCACCAGCAGCCAAGAATTCCGGGGGGATAACACTGAAGCTTTCTTT
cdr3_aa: CTSSQEFRGDNTEAFF

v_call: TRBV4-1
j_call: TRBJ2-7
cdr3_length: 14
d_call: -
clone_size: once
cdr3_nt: TGCGCCAGCAGCCCCCCGGAGGGACCGGAGGAGCAGTACTTC
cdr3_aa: CASSPPEGPEEQYF

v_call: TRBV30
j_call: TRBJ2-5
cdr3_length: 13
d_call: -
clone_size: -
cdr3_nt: TGTGCCTGGAGTGGACTGCCCCCAGAGACCCAGTACTTC
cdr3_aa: CAWSGLPPETQYF

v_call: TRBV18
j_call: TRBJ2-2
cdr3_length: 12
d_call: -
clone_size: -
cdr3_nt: TGTGCCAGCTCACCAGTCACCGGGGAGCTGTTTTTT
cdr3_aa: CASSPVTGELFF

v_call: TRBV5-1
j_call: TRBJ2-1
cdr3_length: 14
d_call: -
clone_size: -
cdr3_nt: TGCGCCAGCAGCTTGGGGACAGTTTACAATGAGCAGTTCTTC
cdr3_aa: CASSLGTVYNEQFF

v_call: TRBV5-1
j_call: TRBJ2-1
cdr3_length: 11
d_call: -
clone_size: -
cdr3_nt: TGCGCCAGCAGCTCACGGTATGAGCAGTTCTTC
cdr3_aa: CASSSRYEQFF

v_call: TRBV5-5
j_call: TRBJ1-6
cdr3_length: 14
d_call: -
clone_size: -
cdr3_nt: TGTGCCAGCAGCTTGGGGGCTGGGGCTTCACCCCTCCACTTT
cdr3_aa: CASSLGAGASPLHF

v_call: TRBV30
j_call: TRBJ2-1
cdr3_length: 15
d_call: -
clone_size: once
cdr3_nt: TGTGCCTGGAGTGTCTTAGCGGTGGGAGGCAATGAGCAGTTCTTC
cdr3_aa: CAWSVLAVGGNEQFF

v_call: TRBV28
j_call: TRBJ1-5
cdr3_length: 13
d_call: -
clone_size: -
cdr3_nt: TGTGCCACGGGGGGTACGCTACGACAGCCCCAGCATTTT
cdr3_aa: CATGGTLRQPQHF

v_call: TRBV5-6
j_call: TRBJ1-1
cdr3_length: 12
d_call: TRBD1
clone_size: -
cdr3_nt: TGTGCCAGCAGCTTGGGGGACAGTGAAGCTTTCTTT
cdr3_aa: CASSLGDSEAFF

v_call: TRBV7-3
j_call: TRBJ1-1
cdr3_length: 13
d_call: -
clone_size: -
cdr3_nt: TGTGCCAGCAGCACCAGGCGAGACACTGAAGCTTTCTTT
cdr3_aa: CASSTRRDTEAFF

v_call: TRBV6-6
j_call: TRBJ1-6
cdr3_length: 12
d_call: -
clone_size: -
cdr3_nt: TGTGCCAGCAGTTCAAGGGGGTCACCCCTCCACTTT
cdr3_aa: CASSSRGSPLHF

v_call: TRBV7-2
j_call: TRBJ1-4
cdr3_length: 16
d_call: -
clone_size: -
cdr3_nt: TGTGCCAGCAGCTTAGCCCTTGCAGGGGTCAATGAAAAACTGTTTTTT
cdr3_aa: CASSLALAGVNEKLFF

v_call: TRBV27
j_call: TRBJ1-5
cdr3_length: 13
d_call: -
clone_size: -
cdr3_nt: TGTGCCAGCAGCAGTCGGACCAATCAGCCCCAGCATTTT
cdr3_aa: CASSSRTNQPQHF